Each of the 9 T cell receptor beta chains below was sequenced from the same sample in a study of response to subunit inactivated influenza vaccine. Each CDR3 protein is one row after TCRdb ran MiXCR on the RT-PCR reads. The sample holds roughly 700,000 distinct CDR3 sequences, about a sixth seen once. Sequencing used PBMCs from blood, obtained about 13 days after vaccination. These TCRs come from a man aged 50 to 59 who received an inactivated influenza vaccine.

This clonotype has a single count. The rearrangement uses TRBV9 and TRBJ2-1; a weak D match, TRBD2 (5 bases). This CDR3 is built from 18 residues. V shed 0 bases and J shed 0 bases, with 16 bases lying between them. The germline V gene encodes CDR1 SGDLS and CDR2 YYNGEE. The CDR3 region has the DNA TGTGCCAGCAGCGTAGACCATCAGACTACCTTCTCCTACAATGAGCAGTTCTTC. Protein: CASSVDHQTTFSYNEQFF.

In this sample, this clonotype turned up many times. The chain joins TRBV7-6 to TRBJ1-2; D is unresolved. Trimming left V 5 bases short and J 2 bases short, with 21 bases between. Germline-derived CDR1 and CDR2 are SGHVS and FNYEAQ. CDR3 length: 17 amino acids. The CDR3 loop reads CASSNSVGWETNYGYTF. DNA of the CDR3: TGTGCCAGCAGCAATTCGGTCGGGTGGGAAACAAACTATGGCTACACCTTC.

This clonotype was picked up a small number of times. The chain links TRBV20-1 to TRBJ2-5, with a possible D match to TRBD1 (5 bases). CDR3 length: 13 amino acids. Trimming shortened V by 3 bases and J by 2 bases, and 10 bases separated the two germline ends. Germline V gives CDR1 DFQATT, CDR2 SNEGSKA (reference sequence). CDR3 nucleotide sequence: TGCAGTGCTAGGACCGGACATCAAGAGACCCAGTACTTC. Protein sequence: CSARTGHQETQYF.

This clonotype showed up just a few times. The chain combines TRBV7-9 with TRBJ1-1, with unresolved D. V was pared by 5 bases and J by 2 bases, with 9 bases between. Germline assignment: CDR1 SEHNR and CDR2 FQNEAQ (reference sequence). The CDR3 is 13 amino acids. The CDR3 DNA sequence: TGTGCCAGCAGCCCCAAGCCCAACACTGAAGCTTTCTTT. Protein sequence: CASSPKPNTEAFF.

This clonotype was seen a handful of times. J is TRBJ2-3 and V is TRBV6-5, with D perhaps being TRBD1 or TRBD2 (5 bases each). Between the trimmed V and J ends, which lost 7 bases and 6 bases, there was a span of 11 bases. This CDR3 spans 12 amino acids. Germline V lookup: CDR1 MNHEY, CDR2 SVGAGI. The CDR3 DNA is TGTGCCAGCATGTCCGGGGCCGATACGCAGTATTTT. It codes for CASMSGADTQYF.

This clonotype has just a few counts. V usage is TRBV2 and J usage is TRBJ2-5, with D hard to call. Germline CDR1 is SNHLY and CDR2 is FYNNEI. Between the trimmed V and J ends, which lost 1 base and 1 base, there was a span of 10 bases. The CDR3 has 15 residues. The CDR3: CASSEDGAAQETQYF. The CDR3 nucleotides read TGTGCCAGCAGTGAAGATGGAGCAGCCCAAGAGACCCAGTACTTC.

This clonotype was counted a few times. The chain recombines TRBV24-1 with TRBJ2-3; a weak D match, TRBD1 (5 bases). The germline V gene has CDR1 KGHDR and CDR2 SFDVKD. V lost 4 bases, J lost 4 bases, and 8 bases lay in between. The CDR3 totals 13 residues. Written as DNA, the CDR3 is TGTGCCACCAGTGAGATAGGGGCAGATACGCAGTATTTT. Residues: CATSEIGADTQYF.

The sample holds a few counts of this clonotype. The chain couples TRBV4-2 to TRBJ2-4, with 7 bases that match TRBD1. CDR1 is LGHNA and CDR2 is YNFKEQ in the germline V gene. This CDR3 region has 16 residues. The V gene end was trimmed by 4 bases and the J gene end by 1 base; junction bases not matched to a gene: 7. The CDR3 reads CASSLQDRDAKNIQYF. The CDR3 coding sequence is TGTGCCAGCAGCCTACAAGACAGGGACGCCAAAAACATTCAGTACTTC.

There are many counts of this clonotype. The rearrangement uses TRBV20-1 and TRBJ2-2; maybe TRBD2 (6 bases). Germline V CDR1 and CDR2: DFQATT, SNEGSKA (reference sequence). There are 15 residues in the CDR3. Trimming cost V 3 bases and J 2 bases, with 13 bases left between them. CDR3 loop: CSASRGGLNTGELFF. The CDR3, as DNA: TGCAGTGCTAGTCGCGGAGGGCTTAACACCGGGGAGCTGTTTTTT.